This passage covers 21 T cell receptor beta chains from one sample sequenced in a study of cytomegalovirus exposure and HLA in healthy donors. A multiplex PCR was run with 60 Vbeta primers and 13 Jbeta primers. Sequenced by immunoSEQ multiplex PCR; TCRdb stores in-frame clones only, minus some. This sample has roughly 180,000 clones, with roughly 80% found just once. The sample was PBMCs. These receptors all come from a woman aged 18-29 years in good health and CMV-seronegative.

The chain joins TRBV7-2 to TRBJ2-3; 9 positions agree with TRBD2. V was pared by 1 base and J by 3 bases, with 5 bases of the junction left unmatched. Germline CDR1 SGHTA, CDR2 FQGNSA. The length of the CDR3 is 16 residues. The CDR3 DNA is TGTGCCAGCAGCTTAGGGGCGCTAGCGGGGACAGATACGCAGTATTTT. This translates into CASSLGALAGTDTQYF.

J is TRBJ2-5 and V is TRBV7-3; the match to TRBD2 covers 16 bases. J lost 5 bases, V lost 4 bases, and 7 bases had no gene match. This CDR3 has 17 residues. Germline CDR1 and CDR2: SGHTA and FQGTGA. CDR3 in amino acids: CASSSTGLAGGKETQYF. The CDR3, as DNA: TGTGCCAGCAGCTCGACGGGACTAGCGGGAGGGAAGGAGACCCAGTACTTC.

The rearrangement links TRBV28 to TRBJ1-5, with 10 positions matching TRBD1. The CDR3 contains 18 residues. Unmatched junction bases numbered 11, after V lost 6 bases and J lost 0 bases. Germline lookup yields CDR1 MDHEN and CDR2 SYDVKM. CDR3: CASRPGTGEANSNQPQHF. In DNA form, the CDR3 reads TGTGCCAGCAGACCCGGGACAGGGGAGGCGAATAGCAATCAGCCCCAGCATTTT. Supplemented by reference TRBV28 and TRBJ1-5, the full variable domain reads DVKVTQSSRYLVKRTGEKVFLECVQDMDHENMFWYRQDPGLGLRLIYFSYDVKMKEKGDIPEGYSVSREKKERFSLILESASTNQTSMYLCASRPGTGEANSNQPQHFGDGTRLSIL.

The chain recombines TRBV6-5 with TRBJ2-3, with 9 bases matching TRBD1. Germline lookup yields CDR1 MNHEY and CDR2 SVGAGI. V shed 6 bases, J shed 11 bases, and the junction held 15 bases outside the gene matches. This CDR3 region has 15 residues. CDR3 DNA sequence: TGTGCCAGCAGCCCCCCTACAGGGGGCTCCCCACGGCAGTATTTT. This sequence encodes CASSPPTGGSPRQYF.

This CDR3 is CASRSSITQGTQYF. In DNA, the CDR3 is TGTGCCAGCAGATCTAGTATAACCCAGGGGACCCAGTACTTC. This chain uses TRBV27 with TRBJ2-5, with D perhaps matching TRBD1 (5 bases). V lost 6 bases to trimming and J lost 7 bases, with 18 bases between them. The CDR3 length is 14 residues. CDR1 is MNHEY, CDR2 SMNVEV, per germline (reference sequence).

The V and J genes are TRBV19 and TRBJ2-2; TRBD1 matches at 7 bases. The CDR3 contains 15 residues. Looked up from germline, CDR1 is LNHDA and CDR2 is SQIVND (reference sequence). V shed 7 bases, J shed 2 bases, and the junction held 7 bases outside the gene matches. The DNA for the CDR3 is TGTGCCAGTAACAAAAGACAGGGAAACACCGGGGAGCTGTTTTTT. This gives the protein CASNKRQGNTGELFF.

This chain links TRBV19 with TRBJ2-7, with 8 bases identical to TRBD2. The CDR3 runs to 16 residues. The V segment lost 10 bases and the J segment 3 bases; nucleotides outside the gene matches: 17. Germline V gene sequence: CDR1 LNHDA, CDR2 SQIVND (reference sequence). In DNA, the CDR3 is TGTGCCAACAAGACAGGAGAGGGACTAGAAATCTACGAGCAGTACTTC. This gives the protein CANKTGEGLEIYEQYF.

The gene calls are TRBV4-3 and TRBJ2-7, with 8 bases lining up with TRBD2. Germline-derived CDR1 and CDR2 are LGHNA and YSLEER. V lost 3 bases, J lost 1 base, and 11 bases stayed unmatched. This CDR3 region has 17 residues. CDR3 sequence reads: CASSQDSSGTRSYEQYF. The CDR3 DNA reads TGCGCCAGCAGCCAGGATAGCTCCGGGACTAGGTCCTACGAGCAGTACTTC.

V and J are TRBV4-2 and TRBJ2-7; TRBD2 aligns across 13 bases. The CDR3 sequence is 16 residues long. The ends lost 4 bases at V and 5 bases at J; junction bases unmatched: 8. In germline, CDR1 is LGHNA, CDR2 YNFKEQ. CDR3 residues: CASSLPGLAGVDEQYF. In DNA, the CDR3 is TGTGCCAGCAGCCTACCTGGACTAGCGGGAGTAGACGAGCAGTACTTC.

The V gene is TRBV2, the J gene TRBJ2-5; 7 bases agree with TRBD1. The end of the DNA fits TRBJ2-7 better, so the J call may be wrong. Germline CDR1 is SNHLY and CDR2 is FYNNEI. This CDR3 comprises 14 residues. Here the CDR3 DNA reads TGTGCCAGCACTCTCGGACAGGTATTTTACGAGCAGTACTTC. It encodes CASTLGQVFYEQYF.

The chain couples TRBV11-3 to TRBJ2-3; TRBD2 matches 7 bases. CDR3 size: 17 residues. From germline, CDR1 is SGHNT and CDR2 YENEEA. After removal of 4 bases from V and 5 bases from J, the junction contained 15 bases not matched to a gene. CDR3: CASSSGIGREVRDTQYF. CDR3 sequence (DNA): TGTGCCAGCAGCTCAGGGATAGGCCGGGAGGTGAGAGATACGCAGTATTTT.

The chain combines TRBV2 with TRBJ2-2; 9 bases map to TRBD2. V gave up 7 bases and J gave up 5 bases; unmatched junction bases: 5. This CDR3 is 14 amino acids long. Germline CDR1 is SNHLY and CDR2 is FYNNEI. The CDR3 DNA follows: TGTGCCAGCATGGAAGCGGGAGGTACCGGGGAGCTGTTTTTT. Its translation is CASMEAGGTGELFF. The variable domain in full, with the rest retrieved from reference TRBV2 and TRBJ2-2, is EPEVTQTPSHQVTQMGQEVILRCVPISNHLYFYWYRQILGQKVEFLVSFYNNEISEKSEIFDDQFSVERPDGSNFTLKIRSTKLEDSAMYFCASMEAGGTGELFFGEGSRLTVL.

V is TRBV28 and J is TRBJ2-7; 9 nucleotides agree with TRBD1. J was trimmed by 0 bases and V by 6 bases; bases with no gene match: 3. CDR1 and CDR2 from the germline V gene are MDHEN and SYDVKM. The CDR3 extends over 14 amino acids. The CDR3 here is CASRLQGASYEQYF. CDR3 sequence (DNA): TGTGCCAGCAGACTACAGGGGGCCTCCTACGAGCAGTACTTC.

J is TRBJ1-2 and V is TRBV11-3; 12 bases match TRBD1. CDR3 size: 13 residues. V lost 8 bases and J lost 8; bases outside the gene matches: 6. Germline CDR1 and CDR2: SGHNT and YENEEA. CDR3 sequence (DNA): TGTGCCAGCGGGACAGGGGGCAGTGGCGGCTACACCTTC. Its translation: CASGTGGSGGYTF.

This clone was seen just once. CDR3 residues: CSVGSRTAGLAGGPYEQYF. Here the CDR3 DNA reads TGCAGCGTTGGATCCCGGACAGCGGGACTAGCGGGAGGGCCGTACGAGCAGTACTTC. This sequence joins TRBV29-1 and TRBJ2-7; 16 bases are a match to TRBD2. V lost 4 bases and J lost 4; bases outside the gene matches: 16. Germline V gene sequence: CDR1 SQVTM, CDR2 ANQGSEA. CDR3 length: 19 amino acids.

V gene TRBV11-2 combines with J gene TRBJ2-1, with D possibly being TRBD2 (5 bases). The CDR3 runs 15 residues. V was clipped by 0 bases and J by 8 bases, with 14 bases between them. In germline, CDR1 is SGHAT, CDR2 FQNNGV. CDR3 sequence: CASSLELGFGDEQFF. In DNA, the CDR3 is TGTGCCAGCAGCTTAGAGTTGGGCTTCGGGGATGAGCAGTTCTTC.

On this clone itself: Sequence at one end of the junction differs from germline and may be a read error. The rearrangement joins TRBV7-8 to TRBJ2-1, with TRBD2 as a possible D gene (5 bases). The CDR3 length is 15 residues. Looked up from germline, CDR1 is SGHVS and CDR2 is FQNEAQ. In DNA, the CDR3 is TGTGCCAGCGCTCGGGATCGGGAACCCTACAATGAGCAGCTCTTC. As protein: CASARDREPYNEQLF.

The V gene is TRBV5-1, the J gene TRBJ1-4; 7 bases are shared with TRBD1. Germline CDR1 SGHRS, CDR2 YFSETQ. This CDR3 is built from 14 residues. V lost 0 bases to trimming and J lost 6 bases; unmatched junction nucleotides: 2. The CDR3 is CASSLEGQDEKLFF. CDR3 nucleotides: TGCGCCAGCAGCTTGGAAGGACAGGATGAAAAACTGTTTTTT.

This clone was detected only once. The rearrangement uses TRBV7-9 and TRBJ2-3, with TRBD2 matching 8 bases. V lost 3 bases, J lost 6 bases, and 8 bases stayed unmatched. The CDR3 covers 15 residues. In germline, CDR1 is SEHNR, CDR2 FQNEAQ (reference sequence). The CDR3 spells CASSLKAGVRDTQYF. The CDR3 region has the DNA TGTGCCAGCAGCTTGAAAGCGGGAGTTAGGGATACGCAGTATTTT.

In its sample, this clone was seen a few times. This rearrangement joins TRBV5-1 to TRBJ1-4; 8 positions match TRBD1. The CDR3 runs to 14 residues. Looked up from germline, CDR1 is SGHRS and CDR2 is YFSETQ. J was trimmed by 8 bases and V by 1 base; bases with no gene match: 4. CDR3 loop: CASSLNRGEEKLFF. CDR3 sequence (DNA): TGCGCCAGCAGCTTGAACAGGGGGGAGGAAAAACTGTTTTTT.

The chain links TRBV4-3 to TRBJ1-3; 9 positions agree with TRBD1. The CDR3 has 17 amino acids. CDR1 and CDR2 (germline): LGHNA, YSLEER. With V trimmed by 5 bases and J by 3 bases, 11 bases remained unmatched. The CDR3 here is CASSKDRGSIFGNTIYF. The CDR3 DNA is TGCGCCAGCAGCAAGGACAGGGGAAGTATCTTTGGAAACACCATATATTTT.